The sequence of this T cell receptor beta chain was determined in a study of blood T cell repertoires in COVID-19 (dated by TCRdb to the early 2020s). About the study as a whole: Samples from collaborators originated in the United States, Italy and Spain and spanned both the acute and convalescent phases of COVID-19. Where available, HLA class I and class II types were taken from metadata supplied by the sample provider and were not determined by assay-based typing. Nearly every sample came with metadata listing a de-identified subject ID, COVID-19 status, age in years and sex. A freely available public database, intended as a resource for researchers studying the immune response to SARS-CoV-2, is where the repertoires were released. Subjects who had been exposed to COVID-19, were actively infected with it, or had recovered from it provided the deeply sampled blood TCRbeta repertoires that made up the dataset. The samples were drawn from the first 160 participants of the ongoing ImmuneRACE study and from 950 to 1,500 subjects provided by 6 global collaborators. The prospective study material was composed of cDNA or gDNA derived from T cells, B-cell-depleted T cells, or PBMCs. Points the paper makes about the study in general: The quantity of clinical and demographic metadata differed by source and by participant and was supplied without curation.

Taken from the germline V gene, the CDR1 and CDR2 loops are MGHDK and SYGVNS. V gives up 6 bases and J gives up 0 bases, and the segment between their germline ends measures 8 bases. The CDR3 covers 13 residues, taking in both the cysteine and the phenylalanine. Only the CDR3 region is kept as DNA, spanning 39 bases read in frame from base 1. Samples from volunteer blood donors who had recovered from COVID-19 were contributed by a second Seattle source. Collaborating institutions collected whole blood in K2EDTA tubes following their own protocols. For TCRbeta analysis, collaborators shipped samples as frozen whole blood, isolated PBMCs, or DNA extracted from either of those sample types. A word on this clone: This receptor's antigen is unknown. No base-level quality is on record; no much larger clone is a single base apart.

TCRbeta CDR3 regions were amplified from genomic DNA using the immunoSEQ Assay, a bias-controlled multiplex PCR. As for the original processing: Within the assay, amplification of reference gene primers was used to estimate how many nucleated cells each sample contained. Sequence reads were collapsed and filtered to measure the absolute abundance of every unique TCRbeta CDR3 rearrangement. For each sample, productive Simpson clonality was calculated as the square root of Simpson's diversity index over productive rearrangements. TCRdb holds this immuneACCESS table with in-frame rearrangements only. Some clones are missing; in checked studies, unresolved V genes explain under half, and the rest has no known cause. The V and J calls and clone size are taken from that table; D and trimming were inferred from the DNA. This sample is represented by over 200,000 clones; about 88% of them were singletons. The top ten clones comprise approximately 3.8% of the sample.

The specimen was peripheral blood. The TCR sequence derives from a man aged 60 to 75 who had recovered from COVID-19. The chain is assembled from TRBV25-1 and TRBJ1-1; confidence is insufficient to name the D gene. CDR3 loop: CASRQLMNTEAFF. Here is the DNA: TGTGCCAGCAGACAGCTGATGAACACTGAAGCTTTCTTT.